This T cell receptor beta chain was sequenced for a study of beta chain features in type 1 diabetes. The entirety of the isolated RNA underwent reverse transcription, so expressed TCRB transcripts were sequenced. The data were produced by immunoSEQ multiplex PCR, yet TCRdb's version contains in-frame clones alone and is incomplete. The repertoire has hundreds of thousands of clones, around 30% of them found once; the top ten carry around 0.065%. In this sample, this clone turned up a few times. This sequence originates from a man aged 18-30 years in good health. The sequenced sample was naive CD4+ T cells from blood.

CDR3 bases: TGTGCCAGCAGCGTAGAGGCGACCGCAGGCATTCAGTACTTC. Protein sequence: CASSVEATAGIQYF. The genes are TRBV9 and TRBJ2-4; D gene uncertain. This CDR3 spans 14 amino acids. V lost 0 bases and J lost 9, with 13 bases in between. The germline V gene has CDR1 SGDLS and CDR2 YYNGEE.